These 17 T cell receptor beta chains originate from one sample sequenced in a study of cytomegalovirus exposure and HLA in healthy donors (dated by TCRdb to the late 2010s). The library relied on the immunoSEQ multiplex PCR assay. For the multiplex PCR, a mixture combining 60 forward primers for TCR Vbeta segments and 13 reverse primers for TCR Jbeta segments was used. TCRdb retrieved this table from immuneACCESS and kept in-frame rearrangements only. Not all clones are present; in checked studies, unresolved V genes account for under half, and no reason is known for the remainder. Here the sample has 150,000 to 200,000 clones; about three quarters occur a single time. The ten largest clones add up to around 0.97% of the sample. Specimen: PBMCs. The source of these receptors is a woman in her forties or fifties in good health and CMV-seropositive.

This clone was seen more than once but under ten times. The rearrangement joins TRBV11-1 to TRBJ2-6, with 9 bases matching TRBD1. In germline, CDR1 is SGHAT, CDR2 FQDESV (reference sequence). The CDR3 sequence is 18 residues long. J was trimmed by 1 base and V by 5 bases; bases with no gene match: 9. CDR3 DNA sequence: TGTGCCAGCAGCCAAGGGGACAGGGTTTTTTCTGGGGCCAACGTCCTGACTTTC. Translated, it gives CASSQGDRVFSGANVLTF.

The CDR3 DNA reads as TGCGCCAGCAGCTCCCGGGTCCCGGGACAGGGGAACACCGGGGAGCTGTTTTTT. It codes for CASSSRVPGQGNTGELFF. The rearrangement joins TRBV5-1 to TRBJ2-2; 9 bases map to TRBD1. Germline-derived CDR1 and CDR2 are SGHRS and YFSETQ. The CDR3 is made up of 18 amino acids. The V gene end was trimmed by 3 bases and the J gene end by 1 base; junction bases not matched to a gene: 10. The full variable domain, with the rest looked up from reference TRBV5-1 and TRBJ2-2, is KAGVTQTPRYLIKTRGQQVTLSCSPISGHRSVSWYQQTPGQGLQFLFEYFSETQRNKGNFPGRFSGRQFSNSRSEMNVSTLELGDSALYLCASSSRVPGQGNTGELFFGEGSRLTVL.

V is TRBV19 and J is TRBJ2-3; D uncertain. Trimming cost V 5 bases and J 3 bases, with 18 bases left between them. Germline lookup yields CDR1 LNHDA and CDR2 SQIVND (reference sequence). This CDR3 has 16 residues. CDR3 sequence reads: CASSAHVVSGTDTQYF. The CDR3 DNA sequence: TGTGCCAGTAGTGCACATGTCGTGTCGGGTACAGATACGCAGTATTTT.

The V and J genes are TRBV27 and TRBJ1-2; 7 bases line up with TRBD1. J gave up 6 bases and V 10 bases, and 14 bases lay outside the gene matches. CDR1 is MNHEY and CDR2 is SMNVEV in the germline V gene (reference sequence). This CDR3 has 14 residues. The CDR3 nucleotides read TGTGCCACCAAGCGACAGGGAGGCGGTAATGGCTACACCTTC. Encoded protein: CATKRQGGGNGYTF.

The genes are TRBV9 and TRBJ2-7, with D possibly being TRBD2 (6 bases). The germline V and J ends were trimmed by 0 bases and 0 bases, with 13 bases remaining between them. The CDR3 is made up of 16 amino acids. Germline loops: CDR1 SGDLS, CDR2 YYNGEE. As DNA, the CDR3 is TGTGCCAGCAGCGTAGCCCCTGGGACTTCCTCCTACGAGCAGTACTTC. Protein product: CASSVAPGTSSYEQYF.

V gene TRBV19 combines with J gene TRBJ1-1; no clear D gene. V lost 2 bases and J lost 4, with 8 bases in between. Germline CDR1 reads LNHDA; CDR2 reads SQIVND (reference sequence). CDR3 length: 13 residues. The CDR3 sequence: CASSILVGTEAFF. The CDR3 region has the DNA TGTGCCAGTAGTATATTGGTCGGCACTGAAGCTTTCTTT. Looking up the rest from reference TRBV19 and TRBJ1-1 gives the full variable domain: DGGITQSPKYLFRKEGQNVTLSCEQNLNHDAMYWYRQDPGQGLRLIYYSQIVNDFQKGDIAEGYSVSREKKESFPLTVTSAQKNPTAFYLCASSILVGTEAFFGQGTRLTVV.

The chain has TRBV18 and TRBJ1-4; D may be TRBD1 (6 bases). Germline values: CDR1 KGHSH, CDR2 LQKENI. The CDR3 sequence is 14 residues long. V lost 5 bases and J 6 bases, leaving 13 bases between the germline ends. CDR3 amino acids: CASSSMDSYEKLFF. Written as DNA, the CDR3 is TGTGCCAGCTCATCTATGGACAGCTATGAAAAACTGTTTTTT.

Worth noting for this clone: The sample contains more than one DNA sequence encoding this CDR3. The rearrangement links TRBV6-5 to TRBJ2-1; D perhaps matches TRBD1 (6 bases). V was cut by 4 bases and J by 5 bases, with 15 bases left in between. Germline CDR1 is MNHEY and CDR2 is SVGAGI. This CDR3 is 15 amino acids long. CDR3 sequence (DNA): TGTGCCAGCAGTTTTAGGGGGAGCGGTGACAATGAGCAGTTCTTC. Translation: CASSFRGSGDNEQFF.

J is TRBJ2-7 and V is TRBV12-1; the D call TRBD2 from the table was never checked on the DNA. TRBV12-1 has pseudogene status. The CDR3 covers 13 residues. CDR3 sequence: CATEGGLAAFVYF. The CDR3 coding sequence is TGTGCCACAGAGGGGGGACTAGCGGCTTTCGTTTACTTC.

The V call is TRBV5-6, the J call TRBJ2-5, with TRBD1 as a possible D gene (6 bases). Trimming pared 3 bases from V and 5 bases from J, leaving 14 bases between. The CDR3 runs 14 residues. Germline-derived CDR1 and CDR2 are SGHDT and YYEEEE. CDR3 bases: TGTGCCAGCAGCTCCATATCAAGGGGGGAGACCCAGTACTTC. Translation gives CASSSISRGETQYF.

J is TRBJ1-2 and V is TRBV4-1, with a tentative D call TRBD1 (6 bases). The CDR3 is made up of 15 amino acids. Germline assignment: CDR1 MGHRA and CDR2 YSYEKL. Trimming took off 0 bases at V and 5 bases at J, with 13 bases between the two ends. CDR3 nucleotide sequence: TGCGCCAGCAGCCAAGATCCCCGGGGGGCGTATGGCTACACCTTC. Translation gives CASSQDPRGAYGYTF.

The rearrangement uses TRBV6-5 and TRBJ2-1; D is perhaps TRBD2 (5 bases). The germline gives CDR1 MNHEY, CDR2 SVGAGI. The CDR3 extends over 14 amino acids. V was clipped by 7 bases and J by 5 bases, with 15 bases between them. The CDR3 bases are TGTGCCAGCAATTCCGGGATACTCAACAATGAGCAGTTCTTC. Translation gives CASNSGILNNEQFF.

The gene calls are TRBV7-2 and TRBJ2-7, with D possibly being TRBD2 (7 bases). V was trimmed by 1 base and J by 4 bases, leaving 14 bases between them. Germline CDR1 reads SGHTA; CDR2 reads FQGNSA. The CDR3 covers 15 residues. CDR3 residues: CASSLGTGGPYEQYF. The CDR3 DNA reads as TGTGCCAGCAGCTTAGGGACGGGGGGCCCTTACGAGCAGTACTTC.

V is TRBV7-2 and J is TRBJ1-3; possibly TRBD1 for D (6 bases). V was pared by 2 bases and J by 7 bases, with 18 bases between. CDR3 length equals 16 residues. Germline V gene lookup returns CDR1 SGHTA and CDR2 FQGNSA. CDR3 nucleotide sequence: TGTGCCAGCAGCTTACCGTCCGGGACATTCGCGAACACCATATATTTT. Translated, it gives CASSLPSGTFANTIYF.

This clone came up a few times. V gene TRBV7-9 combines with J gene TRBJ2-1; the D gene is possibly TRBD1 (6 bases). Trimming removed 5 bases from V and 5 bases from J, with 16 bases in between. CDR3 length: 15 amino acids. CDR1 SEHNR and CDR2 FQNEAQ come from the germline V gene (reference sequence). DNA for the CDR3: TGTGCCAGCAGCCTACCTTTATGGGACAACAATGAGCAGTTCTTC. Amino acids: CASSLPLWDNNEQFF.

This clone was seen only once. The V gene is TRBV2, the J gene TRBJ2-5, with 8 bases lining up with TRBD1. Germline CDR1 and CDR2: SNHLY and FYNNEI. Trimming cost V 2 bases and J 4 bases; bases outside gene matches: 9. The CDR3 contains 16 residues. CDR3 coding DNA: TGTGCCAGCAGTGAATTCAGGGGGCTGGTCAGAGAGACCCAGTACTTC. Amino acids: CASSEFRGLVRETQYF.

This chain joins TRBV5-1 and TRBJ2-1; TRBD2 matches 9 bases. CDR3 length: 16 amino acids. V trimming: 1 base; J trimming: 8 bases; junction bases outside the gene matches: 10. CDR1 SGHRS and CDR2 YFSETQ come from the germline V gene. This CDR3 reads CASSLPGLAQVDEQFF. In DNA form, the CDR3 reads TGCGCCAGCAGCTTGCCGGGACTAGCCCAAGTCGATGAGCAGTTCTTC. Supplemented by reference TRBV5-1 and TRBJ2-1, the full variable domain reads KAGVTQTPRYLIKTRGQQVTLSCSPISGHRSVSWYQQTPGQGLQFLFEYFSETQRNKGNFPGRFSGRQFSNSRSEMNVSTLELGDSALYLCASSLPGLAQVDEQFFGPGTRLTVL.